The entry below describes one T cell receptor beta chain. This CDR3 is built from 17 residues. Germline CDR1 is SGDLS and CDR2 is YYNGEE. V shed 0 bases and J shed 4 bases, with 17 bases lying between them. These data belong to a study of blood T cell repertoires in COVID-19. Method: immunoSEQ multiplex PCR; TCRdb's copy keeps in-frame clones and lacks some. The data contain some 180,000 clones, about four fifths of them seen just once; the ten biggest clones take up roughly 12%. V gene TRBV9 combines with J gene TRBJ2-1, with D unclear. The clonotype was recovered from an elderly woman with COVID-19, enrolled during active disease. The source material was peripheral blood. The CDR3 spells CASSVDGRLLGYNEQFF. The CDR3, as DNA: TGTGCCAGCAGCGTAGATGGCAGACTTTTGGGTTACAATGAGCAGTTCTTC.